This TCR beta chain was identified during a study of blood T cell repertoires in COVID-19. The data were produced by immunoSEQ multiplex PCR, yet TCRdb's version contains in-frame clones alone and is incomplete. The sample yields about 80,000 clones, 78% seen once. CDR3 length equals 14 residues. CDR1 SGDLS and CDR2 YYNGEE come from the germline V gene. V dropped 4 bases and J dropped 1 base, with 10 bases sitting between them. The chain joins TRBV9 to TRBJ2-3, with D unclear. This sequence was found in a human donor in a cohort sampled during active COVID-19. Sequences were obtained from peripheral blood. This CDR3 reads CASSPDTRTDTQYF. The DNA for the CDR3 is TGTGCCAGCAGCCCCGACACGCGCACAGATACGCAGTATTTT.